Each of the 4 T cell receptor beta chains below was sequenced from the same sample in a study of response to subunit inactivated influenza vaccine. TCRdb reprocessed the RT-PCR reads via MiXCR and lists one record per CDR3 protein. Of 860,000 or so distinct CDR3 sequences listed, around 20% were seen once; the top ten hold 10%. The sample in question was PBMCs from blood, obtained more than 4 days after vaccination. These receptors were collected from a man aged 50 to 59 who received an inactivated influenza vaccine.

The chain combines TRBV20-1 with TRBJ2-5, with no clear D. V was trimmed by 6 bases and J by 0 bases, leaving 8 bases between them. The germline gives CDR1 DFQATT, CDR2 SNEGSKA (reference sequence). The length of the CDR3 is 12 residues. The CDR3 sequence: CSAPGNQETQYF. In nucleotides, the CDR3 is TGCAGTGCCCCAGGAAACCAAGAGACCCAGTACTTC.

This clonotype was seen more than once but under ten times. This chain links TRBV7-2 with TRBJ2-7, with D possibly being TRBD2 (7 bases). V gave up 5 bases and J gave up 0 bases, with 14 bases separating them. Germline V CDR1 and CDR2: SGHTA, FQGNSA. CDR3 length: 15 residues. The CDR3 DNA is TGTGCCAGCAGCCCCATGAGGGGGGGCTCCTACGAGCAGTACTTC. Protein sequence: CASSPMRGGSYEQYF. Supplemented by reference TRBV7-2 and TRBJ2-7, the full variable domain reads GAGVSQSPSNKVTEKGKDVELRCDPISGHTALYWYRQSLGQGLEFLIYFQGNSAPDKSGLPSDRFSAERTGGSVSTLTIQRTQQEDSAVYLCASSPMRGGSYEQYFGPGTRLTVT.

The DNA of the CDR3 is TGTGCCAGCAGCCAAGGCGCTCTCGACTATGGCTACACCTTC. Protein: CASSQGALDYGYTF. The rearrangement uses TRBV4-2 and TRBJ1-2; no definite D call. This CDR3 is 14 amino acids long. Germline CDR1 is LGHNA and CDR2 is YNFKEQ. Trimming shortened V by 1 base and J by 3 bases, and 9 bases separated the two germline ends.

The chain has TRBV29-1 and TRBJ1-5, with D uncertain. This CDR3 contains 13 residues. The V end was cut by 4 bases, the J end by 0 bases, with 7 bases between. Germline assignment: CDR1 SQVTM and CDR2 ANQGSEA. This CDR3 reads CSVAQNSNQPQHF. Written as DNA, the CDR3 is TGCAGCGTTGCTCAGAATAGCAATCAGCCCCAGCATTTT.